This T cell receptor beta chain stems from a study of regulatory T cells in long-lasting Graves disease. Time point meaning: persistent/refractory GD, antithyroid drugs over 5 years with positive TRAb. PBMC RNA was the source of the TCR library. A peripheral blood sample, roughly 9.8 milliliters in volume, was drawn into EDTA tubes. Arm-PCR of CDR3 regions with iRepertoire HTBI primers generated TCR beta libraries. TCRdb re-called the multiplex PCR reads with MiXCR, one entry per CDR3 protein. The table has nearly 350,000 distinct CDR3 sequences, roughly a fifth seen once. Germline V gives CDR1 SGDLS, CDR2 YYNGEE. V lost 2 bases and J lost 4; bases outside the gene matches: 8. The CDR3 totals 15 residues.

Sequencing used peripheral blood mononuclear cells (PBMCs), obtained when the disease was refractory, from a patient treated with antithyroid drugs. The TCR originated in a female donor with Graves disease. The J gene is TRBJ2-7, the V gene TRBV9; 8 nucleotides align to TRBD2. The CDR3, as DNA: TGTGCCAGCAGCGTCACTAGCGGACCAGGATACGAGCAGTACTTC. It translates to CASSVTSGPGYEQYF.